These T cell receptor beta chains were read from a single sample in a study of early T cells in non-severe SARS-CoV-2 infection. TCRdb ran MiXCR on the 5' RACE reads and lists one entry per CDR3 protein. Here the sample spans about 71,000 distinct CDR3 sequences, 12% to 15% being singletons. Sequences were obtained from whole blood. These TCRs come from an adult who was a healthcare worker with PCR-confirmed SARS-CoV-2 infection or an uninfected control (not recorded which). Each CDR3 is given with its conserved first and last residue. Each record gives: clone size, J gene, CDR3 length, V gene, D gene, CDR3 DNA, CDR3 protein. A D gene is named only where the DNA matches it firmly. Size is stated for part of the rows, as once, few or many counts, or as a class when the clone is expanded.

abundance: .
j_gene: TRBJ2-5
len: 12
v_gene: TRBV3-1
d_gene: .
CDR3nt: TGTGCCAGCAGTCCAATCCCAGGGACCCAGTACTTC
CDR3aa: CASSPIPGTQYF

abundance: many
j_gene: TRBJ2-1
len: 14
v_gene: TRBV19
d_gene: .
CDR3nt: TGTGCCAGTAATGGACACCCGACGGGTAATGAGCAGTTCTTC
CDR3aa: CASNGHPTGNEQFF

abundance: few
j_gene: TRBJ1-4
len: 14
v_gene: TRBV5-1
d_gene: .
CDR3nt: TGCGCCAGCAGCTTGGACGGACATAATGAAAAACTGTTTTTT
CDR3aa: CASSLDGHNEKLFF

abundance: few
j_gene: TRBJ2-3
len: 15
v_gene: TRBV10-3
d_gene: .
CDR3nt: TGTGCCATCAGTGAGGGCCTAACTAGCACAGATACGCAGTATTTT
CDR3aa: CAISEGLTSTDTQYF

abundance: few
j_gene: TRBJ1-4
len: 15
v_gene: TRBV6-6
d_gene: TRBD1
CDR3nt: TGTGCCAGCAGTCCAAACCGGGACAGGGTCGGAAAACTGTTTTTT
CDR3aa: CASSPNRDRVGKLFF

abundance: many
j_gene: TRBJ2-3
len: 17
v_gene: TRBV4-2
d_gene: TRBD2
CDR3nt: TGTGCCAGCAGCCAAGATCTCAGCGGGGGGGCATACGATACGCAGTATTTT
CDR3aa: CASSQDLSGGAYDTQYF

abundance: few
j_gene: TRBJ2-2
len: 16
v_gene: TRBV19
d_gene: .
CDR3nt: TGTGCCAGTAGTATAGGACTCTATCCGAACACCGGGGAGCTGTTTTTT
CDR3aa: CASSIGLYPNTGELFF

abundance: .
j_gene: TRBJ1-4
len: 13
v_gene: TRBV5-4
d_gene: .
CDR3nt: TGTGCCAGCAGCCCTACAGGGACGGAAAAACTGTTTTTT
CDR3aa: CASSPTGTEKLFF

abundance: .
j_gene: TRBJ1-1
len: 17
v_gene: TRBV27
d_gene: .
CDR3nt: TGTGCCAGCAGTCAATTGGGACACCCACGTAGGGACACTGAAGCTTTCTTT
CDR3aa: CASSQLGHPRRDTEAFF

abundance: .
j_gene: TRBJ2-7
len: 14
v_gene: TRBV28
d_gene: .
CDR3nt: TGTGCCAGCAGTTTACCCCTCCCCGGCGTCGAGCAGTACTTC
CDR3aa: CASSLPLPGVEQYF

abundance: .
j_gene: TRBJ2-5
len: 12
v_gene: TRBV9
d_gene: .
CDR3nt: TGTGCCAGCAGCGGCCCTCCGGAGACCCAGTACTTC
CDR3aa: CASSGPPETQYF

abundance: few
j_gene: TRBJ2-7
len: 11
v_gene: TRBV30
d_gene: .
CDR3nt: TGTGCCTGGAGGGTCCTCCACGAGCAGTACTTC
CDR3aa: CAWRVLHEQYF

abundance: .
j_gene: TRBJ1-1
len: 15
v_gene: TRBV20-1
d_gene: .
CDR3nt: TGCAGTGCTAGAGATTTAGGACAGACTTTCACTGAAGCTTTCTTT
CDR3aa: CSARDLGQTFTEAFF

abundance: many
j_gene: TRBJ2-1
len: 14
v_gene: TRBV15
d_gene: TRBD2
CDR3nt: TGTGCCACCCGCAAAGGACTAGACTACAATGAGCAGTTCTTC
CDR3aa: CATRKGLDYNEQFF

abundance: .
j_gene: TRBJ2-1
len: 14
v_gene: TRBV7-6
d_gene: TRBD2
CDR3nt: TGTGCCAGCAGCCAAGCGGGGGGGCTAAATGAGCAGTTCTTC
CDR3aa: CASSQAGGLNEQFF

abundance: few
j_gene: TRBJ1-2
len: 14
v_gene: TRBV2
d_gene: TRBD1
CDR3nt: TGTGCCAGCAGAGAGACAGGGGGCTTTAATGGCTACACCTTC
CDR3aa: CASRETGGFNGYTF

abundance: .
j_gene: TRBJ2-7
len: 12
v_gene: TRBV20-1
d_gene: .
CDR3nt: TGCAGTCCGGCGGCACAGGGATACGAGCAGTACTTC
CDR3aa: CSPAAQGYEQYF

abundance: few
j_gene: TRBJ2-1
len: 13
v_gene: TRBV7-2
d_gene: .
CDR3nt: TGTGCCAGCAGCTTAGGCTCTGCGGGGGAGCAGTTCTTC
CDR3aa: CASSLGSAGEQFF

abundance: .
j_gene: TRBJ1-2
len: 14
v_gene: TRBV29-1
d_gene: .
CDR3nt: TGCAGCGTTGTTTGGGACCCCTCCGGCTATGGCTACACCTTC
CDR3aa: CSVVWDPSGYGYTF

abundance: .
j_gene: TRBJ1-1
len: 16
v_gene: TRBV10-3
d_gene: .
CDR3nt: TGTGCCATCGGTGAGTCGAAGTGGCGTGAGAACACTGAAGCTTTCTTT
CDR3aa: CAIGESKWRENTEAFF

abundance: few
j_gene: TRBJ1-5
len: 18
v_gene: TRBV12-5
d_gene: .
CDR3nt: TGTGCTAGTGGTTTTTCCCACTTTACAGGGCTTAATTATCAGCCCCAGCATTTT
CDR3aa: CASGFSHFTGLNYQPQHF

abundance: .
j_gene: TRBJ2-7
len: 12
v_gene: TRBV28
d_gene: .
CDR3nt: TGTGCCAGCAGGCCCTGGGGTCTTGGGCAGTACTTC
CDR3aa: CASRPWGLGQYF